This TCR beta chain was sequenced for a study of Tregs in tolerant kidney transplant recipients. Trimming shortened V by 7 bases and J by 6 bases, and 13 bases separated the two germline ends. Germline V CDR1 and CDR2: SGHTA, FQGNSA. The CDR3 is made up of 12 amino acids. Libraries were prepared by immunoSEQ multiplex PCR; TCRdb keeps only in-frame clonotypes and omits some of them. The sample includes roughly 99,000 clones, 93% seen only once; the top ten take 0.46%. This sequence joins TRBV7-2 and TRBJ2-7, with a weak D call TRBD2 (5 bases). The sample consisted of CD4+ T cells from blood, taken before the transplant. The receptor was derived from a human donor who received a combined kidney and bone marrow transplant. The CDR3 reads CASTPYEGEQYF. In nucleotides, the CDR3 is TGTGCCAGCACCCCTTATGAGGGCGAGCAGTACTTC.